These 5 T cell receptor beta chains originate from one sample sequenced in a study of control samples from healthy donors and cancer patients. Libraries were prepared by immunoSEQ multiplex PCR; TCRdb keeps only in-frame clonotypes and omits some of them. The sample consists of 350,000 to 450,000 clones, about 93% of them appearing once. Sequenced input: PBMCs. Source of these receptors: a man aged 40-55 years with head and neck cancer.

This chain links TRBV21-1 with TRBJ2-1; the D segment call TRBD2 is taken from the table without a DNA check. TRBV21-1 is reported as a pseudogene. The CDR3 runs 15 residues. The CDR3 sequence: CASSPAGSRENEQFF. The CDR3 region has the DNA TGTGCCAGCAGCCCTGCTGGCAGCCGGGAGAATGAGCAGTTCTTC.

The genes are TRBV11-2 and TRBJ1-1; D is unresolved. V was trimmed by 1 base and J by 0 bases, leaving 9 bases between them. CDR3 length: 15 amino acids. Germline V gene lookup returns CDR1 SGHAT and CDR2 FQNNGV. The CDR3 loop is CASSLGGSMNTEAFF. DNA for the CDR3: TGTGCCAGCAGCTTAGGCGGCAGCATGAACACTGAAGCTTTCTTT.

The chain employs TRBV9 and TRBJ2-1; tentative D call: TRBD1 (6 bases). The CDR3 is 13 residues long. The V end lost 2 bases, the J end lost 6 bases, and 9 bases lay between the germline ends. The germline V gene encodes CDR1 SGDLS and CDR2 YYNGEE. CDR3: CASSVQGGNEQFF. CDR3 bases: TGTGCCAGCAGCGTCCAAGGGGGCAATGAGCAGTTCTTC.

The rearrangement joins TRBV5-4 to TRBJ2-5; D remains unclear. V lost 0 bases, J lost 0 bases, and 6 bases lay in between. Germline assignment: CDR1 SGHNT and CDR2 YYREEE (reference sequence). This CDR3 has 14 residues. CDR3 coding DNA: TGTGCCAGCAGCTTGGTGGGGTACCAAGAGACCCAGTACTTC. This gives the protein CASSLVGYQETQYF.

J is TRBJ1-6 and V is TRBV9, with 9 bases identical to TRBD1. The CDR3 length is 17 residues. Germline-derived CDR1 and CDR2 are SGDLS and YYNGEE. Trimming removed 0 bases from V and 8 bases from J; junction bases left unmatched: 9. CDR3 coding DNA: TGTGCCAGCAGCGTAGCCGGTGTTGGGACAGGGCATTCACCCCTCCACTTT. This encodes CASSVAGVGTGHSPLHF.